This T cell receptor (beta chain) was documented in a study of blood T cell repertoires in COVID-19. Sequencing used immunoSEQ multiplex PCR; TCRdb keeps in-frame clones, though not all of them. The sample lists around 86,000 clones, more than 70% occurring once. The germline CDR1 and CDR2 sequences are MDHEN and SYDVKM. Deletions cut 6 bases from V and 4 bases from J, with 21 bases between. The CDR3 extends over 16 amino acids. This receptor was identified in a human donor with acute or convalescent COVID-19. The donor label of this sample is uncertain. The chain recombines TRBV28 with TRBJ1-2; perhaps TRBD1 as D (5 bases). Material for sequencing was peripheral blood. The CDR3: CASRTTQAYLPYGYTF. CDR3 DNA: TGTGCCAGCAGAACCACACAGGCCTACTTACCCTATGGCTACACCTTC.